The clone carrying this TCR beta chain was observed at least ten times. Antigen unknown. Diagnoses rested on clinical symptoms, serum thyroxine and TRAb, thyroid ultrasound and orbital computed tomography. PBMCs were sourced from more than 7.5 ml fresh peripheral blood. The sample comes from a study of T cells in Graves' hyperthyroidism and ophthalmopathy. Whole-study findings and limits: The model predicted ophthalmopathy a median approximately 6.3 months before onset.

The source material, RNA transcripts, was used to amplify TCR beta CDR3 regions. An initial round of RT-PCR targeting the TCR CDR3 relied on the HTBI primer set. TCRdb re-called the multiplex PCR reads with MiXCR, one entry per CDR3 protein. The sample carries about 400,000 distinct CDR3 sequences, 11% to 15% recorded once. The CDR3 length is 19 residues. The V and J ends lost 0 bases and 2 bases, in that order; junction bases with no gene match: 9. In germline, CDR1 is SGHVS, CDR2 FQNEAQ. The origin of this receptor is a man between 45 and 60 years old with Graves' ophthalmopathy. The sequenced sample consisted of blood. V is TRBV7-8 and J is TRBJ2-6; 8 nucleotides match TRBD2. The CDR3, as DNA: TGTGCCAGCAGCTTAGCAATCCCGGGACTAGGTACTGGGGCCAACGTCCTGACTTTC. It encodes CASSLAIPGLGTGANVLTF.